The 32 T cell receptor beta chains below come from one sample, sequenced in a study of blood T cell repertoires in COVID-19 (dated by TCRdb to the early 2020s). Library preparation used the immunoSEQ multiplex PCR assay. TCRdb retrieved this table from immuneACCESS and kept in-frame rearrangements only. Not all clones are present; in checked studies, unresolved V genes account for under half, and no reason is known for the remainder. Recorded for this sample are more than 150,000 clones; roughly 88% of them occurred a single time. Together, the top ten hold approximately 2.9% of the sample. Sequenced: peripheral blood. These TCRs come from a woman aged 55-69 years with acute or convalescent COVID-19.

The chain is built from TRBV11-2 and TRBJ2-3; 11 bases fit TRBD1. The CDR3 runs 16 residues. V lost 5 bases and J lost 1; bases outside the gene matches: 5. Germline V CDR1 and CDR2: SGHAT, FQNNGV. CDR3 DNA: TGTGCCAGCAGCCGAGGACAGGGGGCGCGCACAGATACGCAGTATTTT. It codes for CASSRGQGARTDTQYF.

The rearrangement links TRBV4-3 to TRBJ1-5, with D tentatively TRBD1 (5 bases). V lost 6 bases and J 0 bases, leaving 12 bases between the germline ends. The germline CDR1 and CDR2 sequences are LGHNA and YSLEER. The CDR3 loop spans 15 amino acids. The CDR3: CASRDTMDSNQPQHF. The CDR3 nucleotides read TGCGCCAGCAGGGACACTATGGATAGCAATCAGCCCCAGCATTTT.

This clone showed up just once. The rearrangement joins TRBV20-1 to TRBJ2-7; TRBD1 aligns across 7 bases. V trimming: 3 bases; J trimming: 1 base; junction bases outside the gene matches: 9. The CDR3 is 15 residues long. Germline CDR1 reads DFQATT; CDR2 reads SNEGSKA (reference sequence). CDR3 residues: CSASVGTAPSYEQYF. In DNA, the CDR3 is TGCAGTGCTAGTGTAGGGACAGCTCCTTCCTACGAGCAGTACTTC.

This rearrangement joins TRBV5-1 to TRBJ2-7; D not certain. This CDR3 has 13 amino acids. V lost 0 bases, J lost 7 bases, and 11 bases lay in between. Germline-derived CDR1 and CDR2 are SGHRS and YFSETQ. The CDR3 nucleotides read TGCGCCAGCAGCTTGGACAGCTCCCGGGAGCAGTACTTC. Amino acids: CASSLDSSREQYF. Together with reference TRBV5-1 and TRBJ2-7, the CDR3 gives the full variable domain: KAGVTQTPRYLIKTRGQQVTLSCSPISGHRSVSWYQQTPGQGLQFLFEYFSETQRNKGNFPGRFSGRQFSNSRSEMNVSTLELGDSALYLCASSLDSSREQYFGPGTRLTVT.

The table lists this clone with a count of one. The chain is built from TRBV3-1 (or the pseudogene TRBV3-2) and TRBJ2-2, with unresolved D. V lost 11 bases and J lost 0, with 13 bases in between. This CDR3 has 14 residues. Germline values: CDR1 LGHDT, CDR2 YNNKEL (reference sequence). Here the CDR3 reads CAARYKANTGELFF. The CDR3 region has the DNA TGTGCCGCCCGGTATAAAGCGAACACCGGGGAGCTGTTTTTT.

The V call is TRBV12-5, the J call TRBJ2-7, with D possibly TRBD1 on 8 matching bases. Germline V lookup: CDR1 LGHNT, CDR2 FRNRAP. The CDR3 has 14 residues. The germline V and J ends were trimmed by 7 bases and 5 bases, with 18 bases remaining between them. The CDR3 loop is CASAREAQGDEQYF. The DNA for the CDR3 is TGTGCTAGTGCCCGGGAGGCACAGGGGGACGAGCAGTACTTC.

V is TRBV3-1 (or the pseudogene TRBV3-2) and J is TRBJ2-1; the match to TRBD2 covers 8 bases. Germline V CDR1 and CDR2: LGHDT, YNNKEL (reference sequence). The CDR3 contains 13 residues. V dropped 10 bases and J dropped 10; count of bases not matched to a gene: 12. CDR3 residues: CATTGGRSSEQFF. CDR3 coding DNA: TGTGCCACCACGGGGGGGCGATCCTCCGAGCAGTTCTTC.

This chain uses TRBV9 with TRBJ2-3; D perhaps matches TRBD1 (7 bases). The CDR3 length is 15 residues. The ends were cut back, 1 base at V and 5 bases at J, with 14 bases in the middle. Germline V gives CDR1 SGDLS, CDR2 YYNGEE. The CDR3 coding sequence is TGTGCCAGCAGCGTAATTCCAGGGGGAGGAGATACGCAGTATTTT. Amino acid sequence: CASSVIPGGGDTQYF.

This clone was seen a handful of times. The V and J genes are TRBV7-2 and TRBJ1-6, with TRBD1 identical over 8 bases. V lost 7 bases and J lost 10; bases outside the gene matches: 9. CDR1 and CDR2 (germline): SGHTA, FQGNSA. This CDR3 is 14 amino acids long. The CDR3 DNA reads TGTGCCAGCACCCTAGACAGGGGTGGCTCACCCCTCCACTTT. Translating gives CASTLDRGGSPLHF.

V gene TRBV19 combines with J gene TRBJ2-1; tentatively, D is TRBD1 (5 bases). Trimming took off 4 bases at V and 7 bases at J, with 20 bases between the two ends. There are 16 residues in the CDR3. Germline-derived CDR1 and CDR2 are LNHDA and SQIVND (reference sequence). CDR3 region: CASSKTGPQGLNEQFF. CDR3 coding DNA: TGTGCCAGTAGTAAAACCGGGCCCCAGGGCCTTAATGAGCAGTTCTTC.

V usage is TRBV3-1 (or the pseudogene TRBV3-2) and J usage is TRBJ1-6; D is possibly TRBD1 (5 bases). CDR3 length: 14 residues. Germline V CDR1 and CDR2: LGHDT, YNNKEL (reference sequence). Trimming removed 7 bases from V and 9 bases from J, with 16 bases in between. The CDR3 DNA is TGTGCCAGCACCCCTAAGGGGAACGGTTCACCCCTCCACTTT. Its translation is CASTPKGNGSPLHF.

The chain combines TRBV27 with TRBJ1-6, with 9 nucleotides matching TRBD1. V was pared by 5 bases and J by 0 bases, with 8 bases of the junction left unmatched. This CDR3 comprises 18 residues. Germline values: CDR1 MNHEY, CDR2 SMNVEV (reference sequence). DNA of the CDR3: TGTGCCAGCAGTCCACTCGGGACAGGGAGCTCCTATAATTCACCCCTCCACTTT. Translating it yields CASSPLGTGSSYNSPLHF.

This rearrangement joins TRBV7-9 to TRBJ1-6; the match to TRBD1 covers 11 bases. Unmatched junction bases numbered 7, after V lost 2 bases and J lost 13 bases. The CDR3 is 15 residues long. In germline, CDR1 is SEHNR, CDR2 FQNEAQ (reference sequence). Here the CDR3 DNA reads TGTGCCAGCAGCTTATCGGGACAGGGGGAACCCCCCCTCCACTTT. Protein product: CASSLSGQGEPPLHF.

The rearrangement joins TRBV11-1 to TRBJ2-7, with D possibly being TRBD1 (6 bases). Germline V gene sequence: CDR1 SGHAT, CDR2 FQDESV (reference sequence). V lost 6 bases and J lost 2, with 11 bases in between. The CDR3 is 13 amino acids. CDR3 in amino acids: CASRGQLAYEQYF. The CDR3 DNA follows: TGTGCCAGCAGGGGACAACTTGCCTACGAGCAGTACTTC.

CDR3 sequence reads: CASSPYMGTAGTEAFF. The CDR3 DNA reads as TGCGCCAGCAGCCCTTATATGGGGACAGCAGGAACTGAAGCTTTCTTT. The J gene is TRBJ1-1, the V gene TRBV4-1, with TRBD1 matching over 7 bases. The CDR3 covers 16 residues. The germline V gene has CDR1 MGHRA and CDR2 YSYEKL. J was trimmed by 5 bases and V by 4 bases; bases with no gene match: 13.

V is TRBV6-1 and J is TRBJ2-7, with a weak D call TRBD2 (7 bases). CDR1 is MNHNS and CDR2 is SASEGT in the germline V gene. The CDR3 covers 16 residues. V was clipped by 0 bases and J by 4 bases, with 16 bases between them. As DNA, the CDR3 is TGTGCCAGCAGTGAAGCGCACGGGGGGCGAAAGTACGAGCAGTACTTC. Encoded protein: CASSEAHGGRKYEQYF.

The chain couples TRBV4-2 to TRBJ2-1; TRBD2 matches at 8 bases. V trimming: 0 bases; J trimming: 9 bases; junction bases outside the gene matches: 22. Germline CDR1 reads LGHNA; CDR2 reads YNFKEQ. The CDR3 loop spans 20 amino acids. Here the CDR3 reads CASSQDLRRGAMRSVSEQFF. The CDR3 DNA sequence: TGTGCCAGCAGCCAAGATTTAAGGCGGGGGGCCATGAGGTCCGTCAGTGAGCAGTTCTTC.

This clone has just one count. This rearrangement joins TRBV9 to TRBJ2-7; D is ambiguous. Germline V gene sequence: CDR1 SGDLS, CDR2 YYNGEE. The V end lost 5 bases, the J end lost 6 bases, and 9 bases lay between the germline ends. This CDR3 has 11 residues. CDR3 region: CASSPRFEQYF. CDR3 bases: TGTGCCAGCAGTCCCAGGTTCGAGCAGTACTTC.

The V gene is TRBV29-1, the J gene TRBJ2-3; TRBD2 agrees at 9 bases. Germline assignment: CDR1 SQVTM and CDR2 ANQGSEA. The CDR3 sequence is 14 residues long. With V trimmed by 5 bases and J by 2 bases, 5 bases remained unmatched. This CDR3 reads CSVSLAGHTDTQYF. CDR3 sequence (DNA): TGCAGCGTTTCCCTAGCGGGACACACAGATACGCAGTATTTT.

The chain has TRBV6-5 and TRBJ1-1; maybe TRBD1 (5 bases). CDR3 length: 14 amino acids. Trimming took 6 bases from V and 2 from J, leaving 13 bases between them. Germline CDR1 MNHEY, CDR2 SVGAGI. The CDR3 DNA reads TGTGCCAGCAGGGGACTCGGCGCAAACACTGAAGCTTTCTTT. Translation gives CASRGLGANTEAFF.

As for this clone: The same CDR3 can be traced to other DNA sequences in this sample. In nucleotides, the CDR3 is TGCGCCAGCAGCTTGTCCAGTCAAGAGACCCAGTACTTC. It codes for CASSLSSQETQYF. The J gene is TRBJ2-5, the V gene TRBV5-1; D remains unclear. Germline V gene data show CDR1 as SGHRS and CDR2 as YFSETQ. The ends were cut back, 1 base at V and 2 bases at J, with 6 bases in the middle. The CDR3 sequence is 13 residues long.

This clone was recorded only once. V gene TRBV2 combines with J gene TRBJ2-5, with 10 positions matching TRBD1. Germline values: CDR1 SNHLY, CDR2 FYNNEI. This CDR3 is 15 amino acids long. The trim removed 9 bases at V and 4 bases at J, leaving 11 bases unmatched. The CDR3 is CARRSNDRGRETQYF. In nucleotides, the CDR3 is TGTGCCAGGCGATCAAACGACAGGGGGCGAGAGACCCAGTACTTC.

DNA of the CDR3: TGCGCCAGCAGCCAAGAGGGCGGGTCCTCTGGAAACACCATATATTTT. Encoded protein: CASSQEGGSSGNTIYF. The gene calls are TRBV4-3 and TRBJ1-3; D gene ambiguous. V dropped 0 bases and J dropped 0 bases, with 9 bases sitting between them. The CDR3 is made up of 16 amino acids. Germline V lookup: CDR1 LGHNA, CDR2 YSLEER.

The genes are TRBV7-2 and TRBJ1-1; 7 nucleotides align to TRBD1. V was clipped by 4 bases and J by 6 bases; unmatched bases: 8. Looked up from germline, CDR1 is SGHTA and CDR2 is FQGNSA. CDR3 length equals 14 residues. This chain's CDR3 is CASSSEGQGAEAFF. DNA of the CDR3: TGTGCCAGCAGCTCCGAGGGCCAGGGGGCTGAAGCTTTCTTT.

This clone was seen once. The V gene is TRBV7-8, the J gene TRBJ2-7, with D unclear. Trimming removed 1 base at V and 0 bases at J, with 13 bases between. Germline V gene lookup returns CDR1 SGHVS and CDR2 FQNEAQ. This CDR3 has 16 residues. The CDR3 DNA follows: TGTGCCAGCAGCTTAGGGGCTGGGTATAGCTCCTACGAGCAGTACTTC. Protein sequence: CASSLGAGYSSYEQYF. Using reference TRBV7-8 and TRBJ2-7 for the parts outside the CDR3, the full variable domain is GAGVSQSPRYKVAKRGQDVALRCDPISGHVSLFWYQQALGQGPEFLTYFQNEAQLDKSGLPSDRFFAERPEGSVSTLKIQRTQQEDSAVYLCASSLGAGYSSYEQYFGPGTRLTVT.

DNA for the CDR3: TGTGCCACCAGTGTTCACTCGGACAGGGCGCCAGCAGATACGCAGTATTTT. Encoded protein: CATSVHSDRAPADTQYF. The V and J genes are TRBV24-1 and TRBJ2-3; 8 positions match TRBD1. In germline, CDR1 is KGHDR, CDR2 SFDVKD. The length of the CDR3 is 17 residues. Germline trimming cut 5 bases from V and 4 bases from J; bases unmatched to any gene: 13.

CDR3 nucleotide sequence: TGTGCCAGCAGTAAACAGGGGGCGAGGACTGAAGCTTTCTTT. Its protein product is CASSKQGARTEAFF. This sequence joins TRBV6-6 and TRBJ1-1, with 9 bases fitting TRBD1. The germline gives CDR1 MNHNY, CDR2 SVGAGI (reference sequence). This CDR3 has 14 amino acids. Trimming at V came to 5 bases and at J to 5 bases, leaving 6 bases not matched to a gene.

The chain links TRBV19 to TRBJ2-1; 7 bases agree with TRBD2. Germline CDR1 reads LNHDA; CDR2 reads SQIVND (reference sequence). The trim removed 1 base at V and 0 bases at J, leaving 6 bases unmatched. This CDR3 comprises 17 residues. The CDR3 DNA is TGTGCCAGTAGTATAGCCCTAGCGGTTAGCTCCTACAATGAGCAGTTCTTC. Protein: CASSIALAVSSYNEQFF.

This clone has at least ten counts. The genes are TRBV5-1 and TRBJ2-7, with 8 bases matching TRBD2. The length of the CDR3 is 16 residues. J lost 4 bases, V lost 0 bases, and 9 bases had no gene match. The germline gives CDR1 SGHRS, CDR2 YFSETQ. CDR3 nucleotide sequence: TGCGCCAGCAGCTTGGGGGGACTAGTTGGTAGTTACGAGCAGTACTTC. Protein product: CASSLGGLVGSYEQYF.

The chain combines TRBV4-1 with TRBJ1-6; 7 bases match TRBD1. Germline values: CDR1 MGHRA, CDR2 YSYEKL. The length of the CDR3 is 16 residues. V was clipped by 1 base and J by 0 bases; unmatched bases: 0. Written as DNA, the CDR3 is TGCGCCAGCAGCCAAGGGGACAGCTCCTATAATTCACCCCTCCACTTT. Its translation: CASSQGDSSYNSPLHF.

This rearrangement joins TRBV7-9 to TRBJ2-7, with TRBD1 identical over 7 bases. CDR1 is SEHNR, CDR2 FQNEAQ, per germline (reference sequence). CDR3 length: 16 residues. Losses at the gene ends were 7 bases for V and 0 bases for J; bases not matched to a gene: 12. The CDR3 spells CASTSDGQAYSYEQYF. The CDR3 DNA follows: TGTGCCAGCACCTCCGATGGACAGGCCTACTCCTACGAGCAGTACTTC. The complete variable domain, with remaining parts taken from reference TRBV7-9 and TRBJ2-7, reads DTGVSQNPRHKITKRGQNVTFRCDPISEHNRLYWYRQTLGQGPEFLTYFQNEAQLEKSRLLSDRFSAERPKGSFSTLEIQRTEQGDSAMYLCASTSDGQAYSYEQYFGPGTRLTVT.

The CDR3 DNA sequence: TGTGCCAGCAGTTTTAGCTCCTCTGGAAACACCATATATTTT. Protein sequence: CASSFSSSGNTIYF. The rearrangement uses TRBV28 and TRBJ1-3; D gene ambiguous. This CDR3 contains 14 residues. V shed 3 bases and J shed 0 bases, with 6 bases lying between them. CDR1 MDHEN and CDR2 SYDVKM come from the germline V gene.